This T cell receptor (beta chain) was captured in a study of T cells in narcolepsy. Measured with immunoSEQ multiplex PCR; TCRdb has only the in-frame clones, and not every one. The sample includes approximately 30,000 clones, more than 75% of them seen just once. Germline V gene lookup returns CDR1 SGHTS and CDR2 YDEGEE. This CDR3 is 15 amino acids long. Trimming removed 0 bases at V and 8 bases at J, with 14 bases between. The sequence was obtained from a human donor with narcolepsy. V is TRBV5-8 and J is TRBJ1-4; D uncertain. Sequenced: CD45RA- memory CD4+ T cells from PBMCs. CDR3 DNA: TGTGCCAGCAGCTTGGGGGGTACTGGGAGAGAAAAACTGTTTTTT. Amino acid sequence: CASSLGGTGREKLFF.